Given below is one T cell receptor beta chain in context. What it recognizes is unknown. These data originate in a study of cytomegalovirus exposure and HLA in healthy donors. This CDR3 contains 16 residues. Germline CDR1 MNHEY, CDR2 SVGAGI. Trimming took 4 bases from V and 6 from J; bases not matched to a gene: 7. Study-level findings and limits: Likely technical artifact: a cluster of highly shared sequence variants.

PCR primers comprised 60 Vbeta and 13 Jbeta primers. The repertoire was sequenced with immunoSEQ multiplex PCR; TCRdb's copy has only in-frame clones and lacks some. The sample has around 140,000 clones; more than 60% are singletons. The receptor was derived from a man aged 40-50 years in good health and CMV-seropositive. The chain has TRBV6-5 and TRBJ2-2; 11 positions match TRBD2. Sequenced: PBMCs. CDR3 sequence reads: CASSSHSGRASGELFF. The CDR3, as DNA: TGTGCCAGCAGTTCCCATAGCGGGAGGGCCTCCGGGGAGCTGTTTTTT.